This paragraph covers one T cell receptor (beta chain) sequence. Study processing details: Estimated nucleated cell counts came from reference gene primer amplification. The table came from immunoSEQ multiplex PCR; TCRdb's copy has only in-frame clones and leaves some out. V and J calls plus clone size are reproduced from that table; the DNA served to infer D and trimming. The sample lists 250,000 to 350,000 clones, around 86% seen once, with 2.5% to 3.5% in the top ten. The sample is drawn from a study of blood T cell repertoires in COVID-19. V dropped 4 bases and J dropped 2 bases, with 20 bases sitting between them. CDR1 is MGHRA and CDR2 is YSYEKL in the germline V gene. The CDR3 has 17 amino acids.

Source material: peripheral blood. V is TRBV4-1 and J is TRBJ1-2; the D gene is possibly TRBD1 (5 bases). The TCR originated in a woman in her twenties or thirties with active or convalescent COVID-19. CDR3 in DNA: TGCGCCAGCAGCCCCACCCAGGGATGGGTGCTAAACTATGGCTACACCTTC. Protein sequence: CASSPTQGWVLNYGYTF.